This T cell receptor (beta chain) was sequenced in a study of blood T cell repertoires in COVID-19. Per the study methods: By means of reference gene primer amplification, nucleated cell counts were estimated. Repertoires were generated with immunoSEQ multiplex PCR, while TCRdb's copy carries only in-frame clones and drops some. V, J and clone size are those of that table, while D and trimming were read from the DNA. The table includes 200,000 to 250,000 clones, approximately 86% detected once. Trimming shortened V by 0 bases and J by 10 bases, and 7 bases separated the two germline ends. CDR1 and CDR2 (germline): LGHDT, YNNKEL (reference sequence). This CDR3 spans 13 amino acids.

The chain uses TRBV3-1 (or the pseudogene TRBV3-2) and TRBJ1-6; D is ambiguous. The sequenced sample consisted of peripheral blood. The clonotype originates from an elderly woman with acute or convalescent COVID-19. The CDR3 DNA is TGTGCCAGCAGCCAAGATCCGGTATCACCCCTCCACTTT. Residues: CASSQDPVSPLHF.